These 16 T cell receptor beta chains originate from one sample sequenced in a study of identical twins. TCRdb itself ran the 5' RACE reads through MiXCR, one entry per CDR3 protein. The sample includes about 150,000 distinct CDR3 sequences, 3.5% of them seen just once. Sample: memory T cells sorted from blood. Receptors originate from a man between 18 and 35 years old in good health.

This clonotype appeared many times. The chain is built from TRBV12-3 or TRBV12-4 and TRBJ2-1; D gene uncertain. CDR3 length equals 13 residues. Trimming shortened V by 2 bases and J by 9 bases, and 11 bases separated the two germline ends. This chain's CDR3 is CASSLINPAEQFF. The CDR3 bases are TGTGCCAGCAGTTTAATCAACCCGGCTGAGCAGTTCTTC.

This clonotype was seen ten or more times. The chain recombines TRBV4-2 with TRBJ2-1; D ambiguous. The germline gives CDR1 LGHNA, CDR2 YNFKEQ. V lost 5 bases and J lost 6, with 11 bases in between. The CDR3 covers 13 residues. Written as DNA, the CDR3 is TGTGCCAGCAGCTCAAGCGCGCGCAATGAGCAGTTCTTC. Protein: CASSSSARNEQFF.

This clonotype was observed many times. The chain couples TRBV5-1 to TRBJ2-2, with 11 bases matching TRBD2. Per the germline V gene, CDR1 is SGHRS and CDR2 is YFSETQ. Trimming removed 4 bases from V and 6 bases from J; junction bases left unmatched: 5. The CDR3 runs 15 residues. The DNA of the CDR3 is TGCGCCAGCAGCCCGATAGCGGGAGGGCCCGGGGAGCTGTTTTTT. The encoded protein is CASSPIAGGPGELFF.

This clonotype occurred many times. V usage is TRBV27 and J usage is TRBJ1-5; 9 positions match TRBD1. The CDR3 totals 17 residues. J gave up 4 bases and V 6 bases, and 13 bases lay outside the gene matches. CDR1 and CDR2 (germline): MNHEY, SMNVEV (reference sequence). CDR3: CASRRRAPGQGNQPQHF. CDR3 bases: TGTGCCAGCAGACGTAGGGCCCCAGGACAGGGGAATCAGCCCCAGCATTTT.

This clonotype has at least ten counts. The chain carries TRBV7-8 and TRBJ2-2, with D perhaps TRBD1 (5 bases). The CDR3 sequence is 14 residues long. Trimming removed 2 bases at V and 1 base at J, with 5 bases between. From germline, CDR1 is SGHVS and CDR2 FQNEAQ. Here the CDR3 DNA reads TGTGCCAGCAGCTTAACAGGGAACACCGGGGAGCTGTTTTTT. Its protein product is CASSLTGNTGELFF.

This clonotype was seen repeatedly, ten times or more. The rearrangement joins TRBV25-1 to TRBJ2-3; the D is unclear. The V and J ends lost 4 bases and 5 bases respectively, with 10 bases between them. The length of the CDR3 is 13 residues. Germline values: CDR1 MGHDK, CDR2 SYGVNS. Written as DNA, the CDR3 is TGTGCCAGCAGTGGCCACAACGGAGATACGCAGTATTTT. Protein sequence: CASSGHNGDTQYF.

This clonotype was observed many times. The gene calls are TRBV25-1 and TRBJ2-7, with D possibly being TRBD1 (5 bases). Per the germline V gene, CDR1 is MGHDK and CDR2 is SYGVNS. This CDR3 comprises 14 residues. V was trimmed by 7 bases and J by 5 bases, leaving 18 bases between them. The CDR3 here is CASTPLAGSHEQYF. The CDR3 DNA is TGTGCCAGCACCCCCCTCGCAGGGTCCCACGAGCAGTACTTC.

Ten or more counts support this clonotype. The CDR3 reads CASSLVLNEQFF. DNA for the CDR3: TGTGCCAGCAGCTTAGTTCTCAATGAGCAGTTCTTC. The chain uses TRBV7-2 and TRBJ2-1, with D uncertain. V lost 1 base and J 6 bases, leaving 4 bases between the germline ends. Looked up from germline, CDR1 is SGHTA and CDR2 is FQGNSA. The CDR3 runs 12 residues.

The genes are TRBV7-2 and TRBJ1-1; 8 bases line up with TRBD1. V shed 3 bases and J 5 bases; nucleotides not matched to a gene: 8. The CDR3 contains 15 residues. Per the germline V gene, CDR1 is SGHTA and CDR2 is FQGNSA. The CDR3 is CASSFGNRGDTEAFF. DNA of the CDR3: TGTGCCAGCAGCTTCGGAAACAGGGGGGATACTGAAGCTTTCTTT.

CDR3 in amino acids: CASSLEGRGVYNEQFF. In DNA, the CDR3 is TGTGCCAGCAGCTTAGAGGGACGCGGGGTTTACAATGAGCAGTTCTTC. The V and J genes are TRBV7-9 and TRBJ2-1, with D possibly matching TRBD2 (6 bases). The germline V gene encodes CDR1 SEHNR and CDR2 FQNEAQ (reference sequence). V was trimmed by 1 base and J by 4 bases, leaving 14 bases between them. This CDR3 comprises 16 residues.

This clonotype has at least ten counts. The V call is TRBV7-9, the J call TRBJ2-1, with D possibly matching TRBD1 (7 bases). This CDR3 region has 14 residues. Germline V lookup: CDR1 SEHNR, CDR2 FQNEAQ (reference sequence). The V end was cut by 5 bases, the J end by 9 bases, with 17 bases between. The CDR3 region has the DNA TGTGCCAGCAGCACCCCAGGAGGGGGCGGTGAGCAGTTCTTC. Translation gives CASSTPGGGGEQFF.

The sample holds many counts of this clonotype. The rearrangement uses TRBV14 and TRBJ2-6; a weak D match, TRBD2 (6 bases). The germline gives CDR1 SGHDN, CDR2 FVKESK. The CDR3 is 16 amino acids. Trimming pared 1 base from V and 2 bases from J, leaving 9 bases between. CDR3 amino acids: CASSQVSSAGANVLTF. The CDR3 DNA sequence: TGTGCCAGCAGCCAAGTTTCTAGCGCTGGGGCCAACGTCCTGACTTTC.

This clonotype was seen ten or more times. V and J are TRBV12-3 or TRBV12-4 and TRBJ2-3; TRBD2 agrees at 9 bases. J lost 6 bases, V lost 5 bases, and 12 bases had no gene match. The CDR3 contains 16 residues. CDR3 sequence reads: CASSDGGRAGADTQYF. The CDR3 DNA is TGTGCCAGCAGTGATGGCGGGAGGGCCGGTGCCGATACGCAGTATTTT.

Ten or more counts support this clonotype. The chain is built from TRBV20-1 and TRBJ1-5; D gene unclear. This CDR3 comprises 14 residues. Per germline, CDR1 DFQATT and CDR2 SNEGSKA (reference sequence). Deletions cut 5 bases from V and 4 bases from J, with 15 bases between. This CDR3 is CSAPSYTGNQPQHF. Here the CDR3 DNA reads TGCAGTGCTCCCTCCTATACGGGGAATCAGCCCCAGCATTTT.

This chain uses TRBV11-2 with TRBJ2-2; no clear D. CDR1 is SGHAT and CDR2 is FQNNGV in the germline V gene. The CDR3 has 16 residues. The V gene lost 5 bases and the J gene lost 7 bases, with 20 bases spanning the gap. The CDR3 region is CASSLSPSSAGGELFF. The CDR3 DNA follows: TGTGCCAGCAGCCTAAGCCCTTCCTCCGCCGGCGGGGAGCTGTTTTTT.

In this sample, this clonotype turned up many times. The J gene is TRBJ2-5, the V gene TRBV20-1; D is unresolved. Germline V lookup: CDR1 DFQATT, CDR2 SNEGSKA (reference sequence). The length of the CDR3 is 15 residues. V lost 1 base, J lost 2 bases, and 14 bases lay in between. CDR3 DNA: TGCAGTGCTAGAGTCGCAACCCAGGCACAAGAGACCCAGTACTTC. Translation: CSARVATQAQETQYF.